The 32 T cell receptor beta chains below all came from one sample that was sequenced in a study of persistence of HIV-infected CD4 T cells. Antigens of these TCRs are unknown. Stimulation used 9 to 10 ug/mL lysate from CMV-infected fibroblasts. CD40L/CD69 double-negative CD45RO-high memory CD4+ T cells were collected. This was the immunoSEQ version 4 assay in survey mode. Generated by immunoSEQ multiplex PCR, the TCRdb table keeps only in-frame clones and is missing some. The sample records 25,000 to 35,000 clones, roughly 86% being singletons. Specimen: CD4+ T cells sorted from PBMCs after roughly 18-hour stimulation, collected from a patient who received antiretroviral therapy. Every receptor here comes from an adult man with HIV who was CMV-seropositive.

The DNA for the CDR3 is TGTGCCAGCAGTTACCGGGACAGGGGCCGTGGCTACACCTTC. It yields the protein CASSYRDRGRGYTF. The V gene is TRBV6-5, the J gene TRBJ1-2; 10 nucleotides line up with TRBD1. The V gene end was trimmed by 2 bases and the J gene end by 7 bases; junction bases not matched to a gene: 4. Per the germline V gene, CDR1 is MNHEY and CDR2 is SVGAGI. CDR3 size: 14 residues.

This clone was recorded only once. This chain joins TRBV18 and TRBJ1-4; no firm D call. Germline CDR1 and CDR2: KGHSH and LQKENI. The CDR3 has 16 residues. V shed 0 bases and J shed 4 bases, with 12 bases lying between them. CDR3 in DNA: TGTGCCAGCTCACCACCGACGGGGTTGGGTAATGAAAAACTGTTTTTT. Translation: CASSPPTGLGNEKLFF.

The chain couples TRBV5-4 to TRBJ2-2, with 8 positions matching TRBD2. Germline lookup yields CDR1 SGHNT and CDR2 YYREEE (reference sequence). V gave up 1 base and J gave up 5 bases; unmatched junction bases: 4. The length of the CDR3 is 15 residues. In DNA, the CDR3 is TGTGCCAGCAGCTTGTGGTCTAGCGGGACCGGGGAGCTGTTTTTT. Amino acid sequence: CASSLWSSGTGELFF.

The V call is TRBV9, the J call TRBJ2-3; 12 nucleotides align to TRBD2. This CDR3 region has 19 residues. The germline CDR1 and CDR2 sequences are SGDLS and YYNGEE. Germline trimming cut 4 bases from V and 3 bases from J; bases unmatched to any gene: 15. In nucleotides, the CDR3 is TGTGCCAGCAGCAGTAGGTGGGCTAGCGGGGGGGCCGGAACAGATACGCAGTATTTT. This encodes CASSSRWASGGAGTDTQYF. Complete variable domain (other parts from reference TRBV9 and TRBJ2-3): DSGVTQTPKHLITATGQRVTLRCSPRSGDLSVYWYQQSLDQGLQFLIQYYNGEERAKGNILERFSAQQFPDLHSELNLSSLELGDSALYFCASSSRWASGGAGTDTQYFGPGTRLTVL.

This clone has only a few counts. V gene TRBV6-5 combines with J gene TRBJ1-2; D is ambiguous. The CDR3 consists of 13 residues. Looked up from germline, CDR1 is MNHEY and CDR2 is SVGAGI. V lost 6 bases and J 2 bases, leaving 10 bases between the germline ends. The CDR3 DNA reads as TGTGCCAGCAGGCCGGACGGCAACTATGGCTACACCTTC. This gives the protein CASRPDGNYGYTF.

The rearrangement links TRBV6-6 to TRBJ2-7; 8 bases are a match to TRBD2. The CDR3 loop spans 16 amino acids. The V gene's germline CDR1 is MNHNY and CDR2 SVGAGI (reference sequence). V was pared by 0 bases and J by 3 bases, with 7 bases of the junction left unmatched. CDR3 coding DNA: TGTGCCAGCAGTTACTCGAGGGGACTAGATTACTACGAGCAGTACTTC. This encodes CASSYSRGLDYYEQYF.

The CDR3 DNA reads TGCGCCAGCAGCCTGGATCTTTCCTACGAGCAGTACTTC. It yields the protein CASSLDLSYEQYF. The chain employs TRBV5-1 and TRBJ2-7; D call uncertain. The germline CDR1 and CDR2 sequences are SGHRS and YFSETQ. The CDR3 extends over 13 amino acids. Trimming took off 4 bases at V and 1 base at J, with 9 bases between the two ends.

This chain links TRBV2 with TRBJ1-6; D possibly corresponds to TRBD1 (6 bases). This CDR3 is 16 amino acids long. Trimming shortened V by 6 bases and J by 0 bases, and 12 bases separated the two germline ends. Germline V gene lookup returns CDR1 SNHLY and CDR2 FYNNEI. This chain's CDR3 is CASRGGSSSYNSPLHF. The CDR3 DNA is TGTGCCAGCAGAGGGGGGTCCAGCTCCTATAATTCACCCCTCCACTTT. Full variable domain (remainder filled in from reference TRBV2 and TRBJ1-6): EPEVTQTPSHQVTQMGQEVILRCVPISNHLYFYWYRQILGQKVEFLVSFYNNEISEKSEIFDDQFSVERPDGSNFTLKIRSTKLEDSAMYFCASRGGSSSYNSPLHFGNGTRLTVT.

The V and J genes are TRBV6-2 or TRBV6-3 and TRBJ2-3; no clear D gene. In germline, CDR1 is MNHEY, CDR2 SVGEGT. This CDR3 has 12 amino acids. V lost 4 bases to trimming and J lost 6 bases, with 8 bases between them. The CDR3 coding sequence is TGTGCCAGCAGTTCCGCCGAGGATACGCAGTATTTT. Translation gives CASSSAEDTQYF.

V gene TRBV18 combines with J gene TRBJ1-1, with D perhaps TRBD1 (6 bases). This CDR3 contains 14 residues. V dropped 4 bases and J dropped 5 bases, with 14 bases sitting between them. Germline-derived CDR1 and CDR2 are KGHSH and LQKENI. CDR3 sequence reads: CASSLRVGGTEAFF. CDR3 DNA sequence: TGTGCCAGCTCACTACGAGTAGGGGGGACTGAAGCTTTCTTT.

This sequence joins TRBV5-1 and TRBJ2-2; a weak D match, TRBD1 (7 bases). The CDR3 has 17 residues. The ends were cut back, 4 bases at V and 1 base at J, with 17 bases in the middle. The germline V gene encodes CDR1 SGHRS and CDR2 YFSETQ. The CDR3 DNA is TGCGCCAGCAGCCCCTCCATGCAGGGGGGGAACACCGGGGAGCTGTTTTTT. It encodes CASSPSMQGGNTGELFF.

The genes are TRBV28 and TRBJ1-4; D unresolved. The CDR3 totals 13 residues. V gave up 6 bases and J gave up 7 bases, with 12 bases separating them. Germline lookup yields CDR1 MDHEN and CDR2 SYDVKM. CDR3 in DNA: TGTGCCAGCAGATCCAGGCGAGGTGAAAAACTGTTTTTT. This gives the protein CASRSRRGEKLFF.

This chain connects TRBV4-2 to TRBJ1-3; possible D gene TRBD1, 6 bases. Germline CDR1 is LGHNA and CDR2 is YNFKEQ. The V and J ends lost 0 bases and 6 bases respectively, with 24 bases between them. The CDR3 sequence is 19 residues long. The CDR3 spells CASSQDGGAGEVGTNTIYF. CDR3 DNA: TGTGCCAGCAGCCAAGATGGTGGGGCAGGGGAGGTTGGAACAAACACCATATATTTT.

The chain links TRBV5-5 to TRBJ1-2; D ambiguous. The CDR3 extends over 16 amino acids. Per germline, CDR1 SGHKS and CDR2 YYEKEE (reference sequence). Deletions cut 0 bases from V and 5 bases from J, with 17 bases between. The CDR3 sequence: CASSLGGADRLYGYTF. In DNA, the CDR3 is TGTGCCAGCAGCTTGGGAGGTGCTGACCGACTATATGGCTACACCTTC.

The rearrangement joins TRBV4-1 to TRBJ2-7; 10 bases line up with TRBD2. The junction had 6 bases not matched to a gene; V was cut back by 0 bases and J by 4 bases. This CDR3 spans 16 amino acids. Germline V gene data show CDR1 as MGHRA and CDR2 as YSYEKL. The CDR3 sequence is CASSQDPLAGAYEQYF. In DNA, the CDR3 is TGCGCCAGCAGCCAAGATCCCCTAGCGGGGGCTTACGAGCAGTACTTC.

The chain joins TRBV6-4 to TRBJ2-1; TRBD2 matches at 8 bases. The CDR3 is made up of 15 amino acids. Germline trimming cut 3 bases from V and 6 bases from J; bases unmatched to any gene: 7. Germline V gene data show CDR1 as MRHNA and CDR2 as SNTAGT. The CDR3: CASSENGGGRNEQFF. DNA for the CDR3: TGTGCCAGCAGTGAGAATGGCGGGGGGCGCAATGAGCAGTTCTTC.

This sequence joins TRBV28 and TRBJ2-4; D possibly corresponds to TRBD1 (5 bases). The CDR3 extends over 14 amino acids. V was trimmed by 3 bases and J by 1 base, leaving 7 bases between them. CDR1 and CDR2 (germline): MDHEN, SYDVKM. The chain's CDR3 is CASSLAGAKNIQYF. The CDR3 DNA reads as TGTGCCAGCAGTTTGGCAGGGGCCAAAAACATTCAGTACTTC. Full variable domain (remainder filled in from reference TRBV28 and TRBJ2-4): DVKVTQSSRYLVKRTGEKVFLECVQDMDHENMFWYRQDPGLGLRLIYFSYDVKMKEKGDIPEGYSVSREKKERFSLILESASTNQTSMYLCASSLAGAKNIQYFGAGTRLSVL.

The rearrangement joins TRBV19 to TRBJ2-2; either TRBD1 or TRBD2 may supply D (5 bases each). V lost 9 bases and J 3 bases, leaving 20 bases between the germline ends. CDR3 length: 16 amino acids. Germline V CDR1 and CDR2: LNHDA, SQIVND (reference sequence). The CDR3 region has the DNA TGTGCCAGCTACCCCCATAGAGGGGATCACACCGGGGAGCTGTTTTTT. Amino acids: CASYPHRGDHTGELFF.

A single count supports this clone. The chain joins TRBV19 to TRBJ2-5; the D is unclear. V was pared by 6 bases and J by 5 bases, with 7 bases between. CDR3 length: 11 amino acids. Germline V lookup: CDR1 LNHDA, CDR2 SQIVND (reference sequence). The CDR3 sequence is CASSARETQYF. The CDR3 DNA follows: TGTGCCAGTAGCGCTAGGGAGACCCAGTACTTC.

V gene TRBV2 combines with J gene TRBJ2-6; D not resolved. The CDR3 totals 13 residues. Trimming cost V 5 bases and J 0 bases, with 2 bases left between them. Germline loops: CDR1 SNHLY, CDR2 FYNNEI. The DNA for the CDR3 is TGTGCCAGCAGTCTCTCTGGGGCCAACGTCCTGACTTTC. Translation gives CASSLSGANVLTF. The whole variable domain, filled in from reference TRBV2 and TRBJ2-6, reads EPEVTQTPSHQVTQMGQEVILRCVPISNHLYFYWYRQILGQKVEFLVSFYNNEISEKSEIFDDQFSVERPDGSNFTLKIRSTKLEDSAMYFCASSLSGANVLTFGAGSRLTVL.

The chain has TRBV6-5 and TRBJ1-4; a possible D gene is TRBD1 (5 bases). Germline CDR1 is MNHEY and CDR2 is SVGAGI. The CDR3 sequence is 14 residues long. Trimming cost V 6 bases and J 3 bases, with 11 bases left between them. The CDR3 spells CASRQTASNEKLFF. The CDR3 region has the DNA TGTGCCAGCAGACAGACAGCATCTAATGAAAAACTGTTTTTT.

This chain connects TRBV12-5 to TRBJ2-1; TRBD2 matches at 8 bases. The CDR3 is 17 amino acids. The germline CDR1 and CDR2 sequences are LGHNT and FRNRAP. Unmatched junction bases numbered 13, after V lost 6 bases and J lost 3 bases. CDR3 in DNA: TGTGCTAGTGGACCCCCTAGCGGGTCCTCGATCTACAATGAGCAGTTCTTC. It specifies CASGPPSGSSIYNEQFF. Variable domain in full (rest from reference TRBV12-5 and TRBJ2-1): DARVTQTPRHKVTEMGQEVTMRCQPILGHNTVFWYRQTMMQGLELLAYFRNRAPLDDSGMPKDRFSAEMPDATLATLKIQPSEPRDSAVYFCASGPPSGSSIYNEQFFGPGTRLTVL.

V gene TRBV28 combines with J gene TRBJ1-6; D perhaps matches TRBD1 (6 bases). Germline values: CDR1 MDHEN, CDR2 SYDVKM. V was shortened by 8 bases and J by 6 bases, with 17 bases between the two germline ends. The CDR3 runs to 15 residues. CDR3 coding DNA: TGTGCCAGCCTTTCACAGGGTTCGGGTAATTCACCCCTCCACTTT. Translation: CASLSQGSGNSPLHF.

The chain has TRBV12-3 or TRBV12-4 and TRBJ1-2; no firm D call. V lost 3 bases to trimming and J lost 3 bases, with 8 bases between them. CDR3 length: 13 residues. CDR3 in amino acids: CASSFEGYYGYTF. DNA for the CDR3: TGTGCCAGCAGTTTTGAGGGCTACTATGGCTACACCTTC.

The chain is built from TRBV3-1 (or the pseudogene TRBV3-2) and TRBJ1-5; maybe TRBD1 (6 bases). Germline loops: CDR1 LGHDT, CDR2 YNNKEL (reference sequence). Trimming stripped 4 bases from V and 5 bases from J, with 12 bases between. This CDR3 has 14 residues. CDR3 in amino acids: CASSLRGRDQPQHF. The CDR3 DNA sequence: TGTGCCAGCAGCCTAAGGGGGAGGGATCAGCCCCAGCATTTT.

This chain connects TRBV18 to TRBJ1-5; a weak D match, TRBD1 (6 bases). This CDR3 has 15 amino acids. In germline, CDR1 is KGHSH, CDR2 LQKENI. The V gene lost 4 bases and the J gene lost 3 bases, with 13 bases spanning the gap. The CDR3 DNA follows: TGTGCCAGCTCACGACGGGACACTCTCAATCAGCCCCAGCATTTT. This gives the protein CASSRRDTLNQPQHF.

This sequence joins TRBV5-4 and TRBJ1-6; 8 nucleotides align to TRBD1. This CDR3 is 15 amino acids long. Germline V CDR1 and CDR2: SGHNT, YYREEE (reference sequence). V was pared by 4 bases and J by 9 bases, with 9 bases of the junction left unmatched. The CDR3 is CASSTGDRGGSPLHF. The CDR3 region has the DNA TGTGCCAGCAGCACGGGTGACAGGGGAGGTTCACCCCTCCACTTT.

The chain employs TRBV19 and TRBJ2-3; D ambiguous. The V gene lost 1 base and the J gene lost 0 bases, with 8 bases spanning the gap. Germline-derived CDR1 and CDR2 are LNHDA and SQIVND (reference sequence). The CDR3 runs 15 residues. The CDR3 sequence: CASSIGWVSTDTQYF. CDR3 sequence (DNA): TGTGCCAGTAGTATAGGTTGGGTCAGCACAGATACGCAGTATTTT.

This chain joins TRBV24-1 and TRBJ2-4; D possibly matches TRBD1 or TRBD2 (5 bases each). Germline-derived CDR1 and CDR2 are KGHDR and SFDVKD. The CDR3 runs 17 residues. V was cut by 3 bases and J by 0 bases, with 14 bases left in between. For the CDR3, the DNA is TGTGCCACCAGTGATGGGTCAGGGACCCTAGCCAAAAACATTCAGTACTTC. It translates to CATSDGSGTLAKNIQYF.

The chain links TRBV14 to TRBJ1-6; no clear D gene. Germline-derived CDR1 and CDR2 are SGHDN and FVKESK. The CDR3 has 16 amino acids. Trimming shortened V by 1 base and J by 1 base, and 8 bases separated the two germline ends. CDR3 nucleotide sequence: TGTGCCAGCAGCCAAGGAATGTTTTCCTATAATTCACCCCTCCACTTT. As protein: CASSQGMFSYNSPLHF.

The rearrangement links TRBV5-1 to TRBJ2-7; no clear D. This CDR3 has 12 residues. V gave up 6 bases and J gave up 0 bases, with 7 bases separating them. Germline V gives CDR1 SGHRS, CDR2 YFSETQ. The CDR3 spells CASKESSYEQYF. CDR3 in DNA: TGCGCCAGCAAGGAGAGCTCCTACGAGCAGTACTTC.

V is TRBV7-8 and J is TRBJ2-3; no definite D call. The CDR3 is 13 residues long. Per the germline V gene, CDR1 is SGHVS and CDR2 is FQNEAQ. Trimming removed 5 bases from V and 4 bases from J, with 10 bases in between. Written as DNA, the CDR3 is TGTGCCAGCAGCCGACCGTTCCCAGATACGCAGTATTTT. Translating it yields CASSRPFPDTQYF.